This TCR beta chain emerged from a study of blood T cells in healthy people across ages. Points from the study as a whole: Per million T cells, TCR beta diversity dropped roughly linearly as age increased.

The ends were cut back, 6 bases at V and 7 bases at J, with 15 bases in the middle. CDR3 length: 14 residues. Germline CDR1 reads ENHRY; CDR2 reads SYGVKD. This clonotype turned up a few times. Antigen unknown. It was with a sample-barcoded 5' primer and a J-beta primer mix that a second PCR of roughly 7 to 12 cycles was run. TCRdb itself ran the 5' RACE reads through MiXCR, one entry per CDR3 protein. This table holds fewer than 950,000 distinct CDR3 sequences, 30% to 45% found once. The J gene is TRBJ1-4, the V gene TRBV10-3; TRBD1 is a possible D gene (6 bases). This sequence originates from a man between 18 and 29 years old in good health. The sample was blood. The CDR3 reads CAIRDRNSSEKLFF. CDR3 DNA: TGTGCCATCAGAGACAGGAACTCGAGTGAAAAACTGTTTTTT.